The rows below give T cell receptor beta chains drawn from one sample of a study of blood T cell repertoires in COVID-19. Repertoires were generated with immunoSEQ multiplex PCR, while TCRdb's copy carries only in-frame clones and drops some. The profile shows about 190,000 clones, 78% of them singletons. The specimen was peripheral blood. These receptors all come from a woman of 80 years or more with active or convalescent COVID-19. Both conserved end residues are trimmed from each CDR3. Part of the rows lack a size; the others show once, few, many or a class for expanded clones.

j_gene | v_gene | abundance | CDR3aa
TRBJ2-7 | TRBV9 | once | ASSVRQQGSSYEQY
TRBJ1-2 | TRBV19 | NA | ASSVTQGESNYGYT
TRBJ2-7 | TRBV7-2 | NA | ASRKGLAASYEQY
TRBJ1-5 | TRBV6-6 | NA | ASNGQGRQPQH
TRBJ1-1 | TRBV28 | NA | ASSPILSGTEAF
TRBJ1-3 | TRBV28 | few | ASSQLGQVYSGNTIY
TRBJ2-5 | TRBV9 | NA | ASSADAGFQETQY
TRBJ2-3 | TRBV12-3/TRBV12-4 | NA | ASSDRDTQY
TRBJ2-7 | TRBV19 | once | ASSMARGEQY
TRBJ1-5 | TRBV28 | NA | ASSLSPGSNQPQH
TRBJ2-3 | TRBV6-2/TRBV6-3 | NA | ASSFGLAGGTDTQY
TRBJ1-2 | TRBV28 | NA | ASSLYSGANYGYT
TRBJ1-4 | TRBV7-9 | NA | ASSPKRRQGREKLF
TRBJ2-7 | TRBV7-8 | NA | ASSRDRGIDEQY
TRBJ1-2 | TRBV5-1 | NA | ASSPLQGDYGYT
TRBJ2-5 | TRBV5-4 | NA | ASSFVAGTGVPASGY
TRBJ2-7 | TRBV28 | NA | ASRPAGGTPYEQY
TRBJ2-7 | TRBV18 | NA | ASSPTQGGYEQY
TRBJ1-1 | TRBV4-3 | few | ASSPHRQDRGQNTEAF
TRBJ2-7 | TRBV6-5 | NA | ASSLRGRGAVHEQY